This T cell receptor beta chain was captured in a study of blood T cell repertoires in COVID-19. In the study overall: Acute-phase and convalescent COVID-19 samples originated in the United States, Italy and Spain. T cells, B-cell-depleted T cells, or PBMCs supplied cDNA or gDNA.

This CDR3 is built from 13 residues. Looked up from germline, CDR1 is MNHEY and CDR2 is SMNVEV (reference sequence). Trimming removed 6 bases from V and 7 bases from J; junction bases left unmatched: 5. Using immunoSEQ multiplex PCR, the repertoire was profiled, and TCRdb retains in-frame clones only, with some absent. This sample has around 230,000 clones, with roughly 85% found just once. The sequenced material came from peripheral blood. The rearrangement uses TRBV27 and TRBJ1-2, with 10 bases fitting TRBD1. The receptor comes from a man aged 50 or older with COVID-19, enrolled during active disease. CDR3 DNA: TGTGCCAGCAGACAGACAGGGGGCGCTGGCTACACCTTC. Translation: CASRQTGGAGYTF.